What follows describes a single TCR beta chain. Its antigen is unknown. This sample's TCRbeta library carried unique molecular identifier barcodes. TCRdb passed the PCR reads through MiXCR, listing each CDR3 protein once. The sample has hundreds of thousands of distinct CDR3 sequences; under 20% are singletons. This sample is drawn from a study of T-cell reconstitution after alpha-beta-depleted transplantation in children. The study, taken as a whole, reports: In patients about two months after transplant, alpha-beta T cells reportedly arose from several hundred expanded graft clones. Surviving recipient cells, namely T cells and thymic progenitors, were the source of high day-60 TCRbeta diversity in some patients. T cells produced anew were the main source of T-cell counts and diversity one year after transplant.

The V gene lost 5 bases and the J gene lost 7 bases, with 13 bases spanning the gap. The CDR3 has 13 amino acids. The receptor comes from a boy in the first two years of life who had a stem cell transplant for Wiskott-Aldrich syndrome, so the T cells may come from the graft donor. The J gene is TRBJ2-3, the V gene TRBV12-3 or TRBV12-4, with TRBD1 as a possible D gene (6 bases). The material was PBMCs, mostly from graft donor cells, obtained 360 days after TCRalphabeta/CD19-depleted stem cell transplant. The CDR3 region is CASSITDRNTQYF. DNA of the CDR3: TGTGCCAGCAGTATCACGGACAGAAATACGCAGTATTTT.